In its sample, the clone carrying this T cell receptor (beta chain) was seen a few times. As yet, its antigen is unknown. These data originate in a study of cytomegalovirus exposure and HLA in healthy donors. V lost 1 base, J lost 4 bases, and 10 bases lay in between. The germline CDR1 and CDR2 sequences are LGHNA and YNFKEQ. This CDR3 region has 14 residues. Study-level points and caveats: Per a later analysis, HLA-associated TCR beta chains showed more clonal expansion than other, equally common TCR beta chains. According to an earlier analysis, most TCR beta V segments yielded productive rearrangements about 90% or about 30% of the time.

60 Vbeta and 13 Jbeta primers were used in PCR. Clones were sequenced by immunoSEQ multiplex PCR, and TCRdb holds only the in-frame ones, with some missing. The table shows hundreds of thousands of clones, with approximately 84% occurring only once. The chain combines TRBV4-2 with TRBJ1-1; weak D call: TRBD1 (5 bases). The TCR sequence derives from a woman aged 40 to 50 in good health and CMV-seronegative. Sequencing was done on a sample of PBMCs. CDR3 nucleotide sequence: TGTGCCAGCAGCCAAGGGGGCCGGAGCACTGAAGCTTTCTTT. This codes for CASSQGGRSTEAFF.